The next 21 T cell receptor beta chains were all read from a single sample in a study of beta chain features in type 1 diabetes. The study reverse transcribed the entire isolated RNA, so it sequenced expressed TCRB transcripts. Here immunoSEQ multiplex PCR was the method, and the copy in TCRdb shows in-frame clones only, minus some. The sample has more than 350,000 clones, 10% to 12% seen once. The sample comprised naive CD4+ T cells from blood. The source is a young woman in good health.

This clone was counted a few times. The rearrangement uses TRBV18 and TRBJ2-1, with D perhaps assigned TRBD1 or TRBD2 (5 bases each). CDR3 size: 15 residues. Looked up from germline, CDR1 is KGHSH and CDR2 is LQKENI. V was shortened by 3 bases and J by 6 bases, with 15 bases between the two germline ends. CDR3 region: CASSPEGLPLNEQFF. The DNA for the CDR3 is TGTGCCAGCTCACCCGAGGGGTTGCCACTCAATGAGCAGTTCTTC.

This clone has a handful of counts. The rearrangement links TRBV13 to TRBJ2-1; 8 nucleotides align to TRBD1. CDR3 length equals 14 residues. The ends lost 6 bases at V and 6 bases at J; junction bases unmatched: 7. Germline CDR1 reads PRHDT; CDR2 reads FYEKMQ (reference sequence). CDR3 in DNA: TGTGCCAGCAGTGGGACAGGTTATGCCAATGAGCAGTTCTTC. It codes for CASSGTGYANEQFF.

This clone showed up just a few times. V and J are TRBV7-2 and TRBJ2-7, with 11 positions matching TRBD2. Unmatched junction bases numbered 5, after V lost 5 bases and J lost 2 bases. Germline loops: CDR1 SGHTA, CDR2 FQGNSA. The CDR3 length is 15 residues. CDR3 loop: CASSPGLAVPYEQYF. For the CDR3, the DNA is TGTGCCAGCAGCCCGGGACTAGCGGTACCCTACGAGCAGTACTTC.

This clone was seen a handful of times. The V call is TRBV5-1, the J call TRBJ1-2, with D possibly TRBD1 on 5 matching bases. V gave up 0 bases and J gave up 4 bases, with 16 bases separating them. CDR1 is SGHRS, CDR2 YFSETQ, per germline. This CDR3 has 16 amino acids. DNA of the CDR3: TGCGCCAGCAGCTTGGTGGTTGGGGGAGAACCCTATGGCTACACCTTC. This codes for CASSLVVGGEPYGYTF.

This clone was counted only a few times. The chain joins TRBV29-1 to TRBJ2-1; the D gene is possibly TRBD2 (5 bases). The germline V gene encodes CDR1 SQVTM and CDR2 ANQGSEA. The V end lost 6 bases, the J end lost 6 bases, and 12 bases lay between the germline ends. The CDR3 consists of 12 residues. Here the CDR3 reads CSVLVAGNEQFF. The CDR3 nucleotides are TGCAGCGTCTTAGTGGCGGGCAATGAGCAGTTCTTC.

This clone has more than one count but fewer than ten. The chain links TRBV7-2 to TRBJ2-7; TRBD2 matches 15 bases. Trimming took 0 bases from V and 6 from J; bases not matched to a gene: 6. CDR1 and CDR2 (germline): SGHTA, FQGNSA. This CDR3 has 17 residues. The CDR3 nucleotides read TGTGCCAGCAGCTTAGCAGGGACTAGCGGGAGGCCCGGCGAGCAGTACTTC. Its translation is CASSLAGTSGRPGEQYF.

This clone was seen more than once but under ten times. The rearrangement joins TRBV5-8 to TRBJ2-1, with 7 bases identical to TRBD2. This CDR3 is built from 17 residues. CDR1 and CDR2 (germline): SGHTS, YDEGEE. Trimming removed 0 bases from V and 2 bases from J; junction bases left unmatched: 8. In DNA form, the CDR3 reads TGTGCCAGCAGCTTGGGGTCTTCTAGCGGACCCTACAATGAGCAGTTCTTC. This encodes CASSLGSSSGPYNEQFF.

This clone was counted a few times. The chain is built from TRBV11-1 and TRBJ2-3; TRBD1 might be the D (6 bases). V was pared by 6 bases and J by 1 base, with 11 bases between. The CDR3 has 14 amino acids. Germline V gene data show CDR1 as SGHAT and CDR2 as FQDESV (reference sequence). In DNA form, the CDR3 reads TGTGCCAGCAGGCCAGGGGCGCGCACAGATACGCAGTATTTT. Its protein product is CASRPGARTDTQYF. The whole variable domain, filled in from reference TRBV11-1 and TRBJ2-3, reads EAEVAQSPRYKITEKSQAVAFWCDPISGHATLYWYRQILGQGPELLVQFQDESVVDDSQLPKDRFSAERLKGVDSTLKIQPAELGDSAMYLCASRPGARTDTQYFGPGTRLTVL.

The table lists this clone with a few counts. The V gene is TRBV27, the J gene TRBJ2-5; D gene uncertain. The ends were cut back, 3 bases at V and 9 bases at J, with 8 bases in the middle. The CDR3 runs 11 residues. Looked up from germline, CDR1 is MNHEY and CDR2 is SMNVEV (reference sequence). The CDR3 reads CASSFGLAQYF. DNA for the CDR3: TGTGCCAGCAGTTTTGGTCTTGCCCAGTACTTC.

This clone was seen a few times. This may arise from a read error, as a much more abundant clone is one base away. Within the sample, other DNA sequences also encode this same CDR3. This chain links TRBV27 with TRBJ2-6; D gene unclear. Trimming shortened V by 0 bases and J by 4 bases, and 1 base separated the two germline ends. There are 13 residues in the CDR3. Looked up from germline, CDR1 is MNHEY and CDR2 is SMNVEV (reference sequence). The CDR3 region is CASSLSGANVLTF. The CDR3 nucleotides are TGTGCCAGCAGTTTATCCGGGGCCAACGTCCTGACTTTC.

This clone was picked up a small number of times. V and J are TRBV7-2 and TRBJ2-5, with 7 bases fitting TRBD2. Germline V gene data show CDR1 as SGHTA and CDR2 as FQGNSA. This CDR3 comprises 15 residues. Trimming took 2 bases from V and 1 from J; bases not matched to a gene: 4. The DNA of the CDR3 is TGTGCCAGCAGCTTAAACTCGGGGGGCCAAGAGACCCAGTACTTC. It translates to CASSLNSGGQETQYF.

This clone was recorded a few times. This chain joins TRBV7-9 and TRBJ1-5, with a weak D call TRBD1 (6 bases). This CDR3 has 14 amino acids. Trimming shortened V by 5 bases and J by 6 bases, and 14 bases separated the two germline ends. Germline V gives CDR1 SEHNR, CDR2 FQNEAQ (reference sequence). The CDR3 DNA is TGTGCCAGCAGCCAAAGGGGGGTAGGTCAGCCCCAGCATTTT. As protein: CASSQRGVGQPQHF.

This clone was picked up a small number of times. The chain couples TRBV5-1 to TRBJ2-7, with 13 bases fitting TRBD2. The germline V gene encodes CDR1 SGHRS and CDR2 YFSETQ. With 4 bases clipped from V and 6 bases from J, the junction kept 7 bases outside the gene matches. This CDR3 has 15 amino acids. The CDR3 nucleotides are TGCGCCAGCAGCCTACTAGCGGGAGGGCCGGTCGAGCAGTACTTC. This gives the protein CASSLLAGGPVEQYF.

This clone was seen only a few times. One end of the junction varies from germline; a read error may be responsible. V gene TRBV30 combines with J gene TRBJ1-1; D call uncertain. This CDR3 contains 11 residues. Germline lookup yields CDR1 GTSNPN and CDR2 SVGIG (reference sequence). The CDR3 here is CAGSVAGEAFF. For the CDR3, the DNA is TGTGCCGGGAGTGTCGCAGGAGAAGCTTTCTTT.

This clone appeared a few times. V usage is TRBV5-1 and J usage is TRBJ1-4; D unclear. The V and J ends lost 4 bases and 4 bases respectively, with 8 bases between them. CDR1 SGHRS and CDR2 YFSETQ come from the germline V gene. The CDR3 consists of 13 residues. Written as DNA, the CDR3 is TGCGCCAGCAGCAAGGGTAGTAATGAAAAACTGTTTTTT. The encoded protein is CASSKGSNEKLFF.

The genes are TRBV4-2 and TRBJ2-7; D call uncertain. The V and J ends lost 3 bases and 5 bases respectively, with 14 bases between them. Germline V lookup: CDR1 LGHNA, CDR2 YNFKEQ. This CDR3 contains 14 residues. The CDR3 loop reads CASSQDRRSDEQYF. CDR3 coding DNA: TGTGCCAGCAGCCAGGATCGTCGTTCGGACGAGCAGTACTTC.

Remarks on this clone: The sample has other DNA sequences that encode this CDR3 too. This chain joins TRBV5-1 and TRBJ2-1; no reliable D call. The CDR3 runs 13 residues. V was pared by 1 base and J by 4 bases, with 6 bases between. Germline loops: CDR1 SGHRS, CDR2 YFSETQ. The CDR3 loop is CASSLLGYNEQFF. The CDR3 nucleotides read TGCGCCAGCAGCTTGCTGGGGTACAATGAGCAGTTCTTC.

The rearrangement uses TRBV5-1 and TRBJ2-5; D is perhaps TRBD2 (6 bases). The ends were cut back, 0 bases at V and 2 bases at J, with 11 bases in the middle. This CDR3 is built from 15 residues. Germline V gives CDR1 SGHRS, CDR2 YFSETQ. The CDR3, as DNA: TGCGCCAGCAGCTTGGTCGGGACTTCACAAGAGACCCAGTACTTC. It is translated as CASSLVGTSQETQYF.

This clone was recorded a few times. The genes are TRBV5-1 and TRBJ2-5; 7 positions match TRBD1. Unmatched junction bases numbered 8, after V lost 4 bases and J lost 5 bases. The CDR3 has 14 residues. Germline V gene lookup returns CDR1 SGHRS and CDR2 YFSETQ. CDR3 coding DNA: TGCGCCAGCAGCAGATACAGGGGTAGCGAGACCCAGTACTTC. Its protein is CASSRYRGSETQYF.

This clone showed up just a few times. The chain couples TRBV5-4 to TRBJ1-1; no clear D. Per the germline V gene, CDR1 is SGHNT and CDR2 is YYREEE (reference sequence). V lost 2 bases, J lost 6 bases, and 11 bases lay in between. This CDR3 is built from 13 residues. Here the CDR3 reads CASSFQGMPEAFF. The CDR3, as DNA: TGTGCCAGCAGCTTCCAAGGAATGCCTGAAGCTTTCTTT.

This CDR3 reads CASPQGALTGELFF. The CDR3 DNA sequence: TGTGCCAGTCCACAGGGGGCGCTCACCGGGGAGCTGTTTTTT. The rearrangement joins TRBV6-5 to TRBJ2-2; 9 bases align to TRBD1. The CDR3 is 14 amino acids. Germline values: CDR1 MNHEY, CDR2 SVGAGI. Trimming cost V 9 bases and J 4 bases; bases outside gene matches: 6.